The source of this T cell receptor beta chain is a study of T cells after yellow fever vaccination. TCRdb analysed the 5' RACE reads with MiXCR anew, one entry per CDR3 protein. The sample includes 350,000 or so distinct CDR3 sequences, 7% to 9% seen only once; the top ten take 17%. This CDR3 spans 14 amino acids. With V trimmed by 5 bases and J by 4 bases, 8 bases remained unmatched. CDR1 is GTSNPN and CDR2 is SVGIG in the germline V gene (reference sequence). Study-wide results and limits: Weaker, the secondary response had a peak occurring faster, on day 5 versus 15. Any FACS-sorted repertoire could hold abundant clonotypes that contaminate it from the bulk population.

This clonotype was detected only a few times. The antigen is undetermined. The sequence was collected from a man younger than 35 who received the YFV17D yellow fever vaccine. This chain uses TRBV30 with TRBJ2-3, with 8 positions matching TRBD2. The source material was PBMCs, sampled roughly 45 days after the first yellow fever vaccination. The CDR3 DNA is TGTGCCTGGTCGGGGGGGCCTTGGGCAGATACGCAGTATTTT. Protein: CAWSGGPWADTQYF.